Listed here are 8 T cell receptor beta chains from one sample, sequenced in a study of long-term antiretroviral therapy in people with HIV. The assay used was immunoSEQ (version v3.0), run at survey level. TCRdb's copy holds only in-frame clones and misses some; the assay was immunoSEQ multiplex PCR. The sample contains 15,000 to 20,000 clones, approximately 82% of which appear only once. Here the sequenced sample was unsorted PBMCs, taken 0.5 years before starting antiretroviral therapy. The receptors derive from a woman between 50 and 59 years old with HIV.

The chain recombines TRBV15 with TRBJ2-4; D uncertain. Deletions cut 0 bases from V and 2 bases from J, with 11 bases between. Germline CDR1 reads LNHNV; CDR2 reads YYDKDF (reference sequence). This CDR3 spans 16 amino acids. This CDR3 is CATSRDLNSPKNIQYF. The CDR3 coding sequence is TGTGCCACCAGCAGAGATCTAAACAGCCCCAAAAACATTCAGTACTTC.

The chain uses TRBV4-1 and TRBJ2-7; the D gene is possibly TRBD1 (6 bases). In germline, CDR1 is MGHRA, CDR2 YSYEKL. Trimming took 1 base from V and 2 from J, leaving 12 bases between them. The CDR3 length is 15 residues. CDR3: CASSQGMDSPYEQYF. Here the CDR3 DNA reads TGCGCCAGCAGCCAAGGAATGGACAGTCCCTACGAGCAGTACTTC.

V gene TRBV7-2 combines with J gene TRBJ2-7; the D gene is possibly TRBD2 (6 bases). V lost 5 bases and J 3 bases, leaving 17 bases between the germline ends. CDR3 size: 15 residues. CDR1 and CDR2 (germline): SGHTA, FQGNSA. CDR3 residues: CASSPRGGASYEQYF. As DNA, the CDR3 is TGTGCCAGCAGCCCCCGGGGCGGGGCCAGCTACGAGCAGTACTTC.

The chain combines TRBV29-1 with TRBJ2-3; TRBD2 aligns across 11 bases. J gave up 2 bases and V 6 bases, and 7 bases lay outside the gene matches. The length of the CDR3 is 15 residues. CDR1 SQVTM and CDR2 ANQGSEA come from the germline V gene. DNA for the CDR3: TGCAGCGTAACTAGCGGGGGACCTATCACAGATACGCAGTATTTT. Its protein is CSVTSGGPITDTQYF.

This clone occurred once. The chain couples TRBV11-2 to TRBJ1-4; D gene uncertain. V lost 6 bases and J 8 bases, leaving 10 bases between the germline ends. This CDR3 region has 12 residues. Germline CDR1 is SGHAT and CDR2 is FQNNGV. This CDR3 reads CASSFAREKLFF. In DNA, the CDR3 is TGTGCCAGCAGTTTCGCGAGGGAAAAACTGTTTTTT.

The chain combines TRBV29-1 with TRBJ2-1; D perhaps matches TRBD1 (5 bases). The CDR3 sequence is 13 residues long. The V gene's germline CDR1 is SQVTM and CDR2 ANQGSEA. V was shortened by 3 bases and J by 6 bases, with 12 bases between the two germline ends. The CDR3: CSVDRVDFNEQFF. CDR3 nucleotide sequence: TGCAGCGTTGACAGGGTTGATTTCAATGAGCAGTTCTTC.

CDR3 protein: CSVVGDLRTEAFF. Here the CDR3 DNA reads TGCAGCGTTGTAGGGGACCTAAGGACTGAAGCTTTCTTT. The chain employs TRBV29-1 and TRBJ1-1; weak D call: TRBD1 (5 bases). The V gene's germline CDR1 is SQVTM and CDR2 ANQGSEA. V was clipped by 4 bases and J by 5 bases, with 14 bases between them. This CDR3 has 13 residues.

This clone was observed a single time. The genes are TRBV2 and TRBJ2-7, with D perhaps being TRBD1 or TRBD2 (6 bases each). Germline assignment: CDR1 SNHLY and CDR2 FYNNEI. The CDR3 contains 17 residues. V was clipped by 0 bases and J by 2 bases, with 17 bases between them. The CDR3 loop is CASSEAMGGRTAYEQYF. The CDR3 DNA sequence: TGTGCCAGCAGTGAAGCAATGGGGGGCAGGACTGCCTACGAGCAGTACTTC.